One and the same sample provided the 9 T cell receptor beta chains below, sequenced in a study of identical twins. TCRdb itself ran the 5' RACE reads through MiXCR, one entry per CDR3 protein. The data contain about 810,000 distinct CDR3 sequences, 10% to 15% of them singletons. These data also formed part of another study, on yellow fever vaccine responses in identical twins.

Input material: PBMCs. These receptors were collected from a woman between 18 and 29 years old in good health.

This clonotype was counted between two and nine times. This chain uses TRBV20-1 with TRBJ2-2, with D possibly being TRBD2 (5 bases). This CDR3 region has 12 residues. Per germline, CDR1 DFQATT and CDR2 SNEGSKA (reference sequence). V lost 6 bases to trimming and J lost 3 bases, with 8 bases between them. In DNA, the CDR3 is TGCAGTGCCCCCGGGGACACCGGGGAGCTGTTTTTT. Translating it yields CSAPGDTGELFF.

In this sample, this clonotype turned up a few times. This chain connects TRBV12-3 or TRBV12-4 to TRBJ2-1; 8 bases are a match to TRBD2. With 5 bases clipped from V and 4 bases from J, the junction kept 13 bases outside the gene matches. The CDR3 runs 17 residues. CDR3 in amino acids: CASSKRSLAGGYNEQFF. The CDR3 DNA follows: TGTGCCAGCAGTAAGAGATCTTTGGCGGGAGGATACAATGAGCAGTTCTTC.

V gene TRBV12-5 combines with J gene TRBJ2-2; D not resolved. This CDR3 region has 13 residues. Germline CDR1 is LGHNT and CDR2 is FRNRAP. The V end lost 0 bases, the J end lost 4 bases, and 3 bases lay between the germline ends. The chain's CDR3 is CASGLVPTGELFF. The CDR3 DNA follows: TGTGCTAGTGGTTTGGTACCCACCGGGGAGCTGTTTTTT.

The J gene is TRBJ1-1, the V gene TRBV29-1; D gene unclear. This CDR3 is built from 12 residues. Trimming removed 4 bases at V and 1 base at J, with 7 bases between. The germline V gene has CDR1 SQVTM and CDR2 ANQGSEA. CDR3 loop: CSVGKGNTEAFF. CDR3 coding DNA: TGCAGCGTTGGGAAAGGGAACACTGAAGCTTTCTTT.

This clonotype was seen only a few times. The rearrangement uses TRBV20-1 and TRBJ2-5; 8 nucleotides line up with TRBD2. This CDR3 comprises 12 residues. The V gene end was trimmed by 6 bases and the J gene end by 5 bases; junction bases not matched to a gene: 5. Per the germline V gene, CDR1 is DFQATT and CDR2 is SNEGSKA (reference sequence). For the CDR3, the DNA is TGCAGTGCAGCGGGAGAGGTTGAGACCCAGTACTTC. Its translation is CSAAGEVETQYF.

The chain is built from TRBV25-1 and TRBJ2-5; tentatively, D is TRBD1 or TRBD2 (6 bases each). Per germline, CDR1 MGHDK and CDR2 SYGVNS. V lost 0 bases to trimming and J lost 2 bases, with 19 bases between them. The CDR3 covers 18 residues. The CDR3 sequence: CASSEYSLLGGSQETQYF. CDR3 sequence (DNA): TGTGCCAGCAGTGAATATAGCCTCCTCGGGGGCTCTCAAGAGACCCAGTACTTC.

This clonotype was counted between two and nine times. The chain joins TRBV7-9 to TRBJ2-2, with 9 nucleotides matching TRBD1. CDR1 and CDR2 (germline): SEHNR, FQNEAQ (reference sequence). The CDR3 totals 15 residues. V shed 6 bases and J 5 bases; nucleotides not matched to a gene: 7. The CDR3 reads CASSRGTGQTGELFF. In DNA form, the CDR3 reads TGTGCCAGCAGTCGGGGGACAGGGCAGACCGGGGAGCTGTTTTTT.

This clonotype was seen only a few times. The chain recombines TRBV29-1 with TRBJ2-1, with 8 bases that match TRBD2. Germline CDR1 SQVTM, CDR2 ANQGSEA. This CDR3 has 11 residues. DNA of the CDR3: TGCACCGGGGGGGCTTACAATGAGCAGTTCTTC. Encoded protein: CTGGAYNEQFF.

This clonotype was picked up many times. This chain links TRBV29-1 with TRBJ1-1; tentatively, D is TRBD1 (5 bases). V lost 6 bases and J lost 1, with 9 bases in between. The germline V gene has CDR1 SQVTM and CDR2 ANQGSEA. The CDR3 contains 12 residues. DNA of the CDR3: TGCAGCGTGGGGCAGGGGAACACTGAAGCTTTCTTT. Amino acid sequence: CSVGQGNTEAFF.